This TCR beta chain was retrieved from a study of cytomegalovirus exposure and HLA in healthy donors (TCRdb year 2017). Regarding the complete study: According to an earlier analysis of 587 of the donors, 150 million to 200 million T cells yielded over 100 million unique TCR beta sequences and more than 250 Gb of sequence data. The T cell repertoires of some 670 subjects were profiled by immunosequencing and related to cytomegalovirus serostatus. The number of donors typed differed by locus, with roughly 629-640 for A, B, C, DRB1 and DQB1, over 500 for DQA1, over 600 for DPA1, and under 490 for DPB1. The aim of the study was to test whether cataloging public T cell receptors could identify signatures of past pathogen exposure. Donor age, sex, ethnicity and CMV serostatus were compiled together with the repertoire data. Along with the approximately 670-subject first cohort, a separate validation cohort of 120 different subjects was used. HLA typing included class I and class II loci at four-digit resolution. Across approximately 400 genotyped donors of the cohort, an average of roughly 200,000 unique TCR beta nucleotide sequences per donor were sequenced, and 15% to 20% of those sequences were non-productive. In an earlier analysis of several hundred of the donors, high-throughput TCR beta sequencing was used to judge whether each TCR beta V gene segment behaved as functional or pseudogenic. Roughly 300 gigabases of sequencing data and tens of millions of unique TCR sequences were included in an early release covering around 650 HLA-typed donors. A later analysis re-analyzed previously published TCR beta repertoires from 500 to 700 donors and added high-resolution HLA genotyping to study TCR occurrence patterns. High-throughput TCR immunosequencing, statistical association of individual TCRs with disease status, and machine learning were combined to predict cytomegalovirus infection status. Four to six DR-DQ haplotypes were handled as single units for association and clustering, since linkage in the cohort was strong. The later analysis used no new phenotypic data to find candidate immune exposures, relying instead on TCR beta sequences and their occurrence across donors. The genetic ancestry cluster associated with self-reported Caucasian donors included roughly 84% of the 350 to 500 genotyped donors. Genome-wide SNP genotypes for about 65% of the roughly 670 donors were used in a later genetic analysis, which treated that subset as a discovery cohort. Every discovery cohort repertoire had been produced on one sequencing platform. Broader findings and caveats from the paper: Because counts were too low, about 18 rarely observed V segments, including chromosome 9 orphons, were left out of the earlier analysis of 587 of the donors. A later analysis found that HLA-associated TCR beta chains were more clonally expanded and had lower generation probabilities than equally common non-associated chains. A cluster of highly shared sequence variants was judged likely to represent a technical artifact of the sequencing pipeline. In a later analysis, most CMV-associated TCR beta chains were found to appear HLA-restricted, with HLA associations seemingly driven largely by CMV exposure. Correlated functional status among segregating V segments might reflect linkage disequilibrium, but an unknown experimental factor could not be ruled out. Three of the identified cytomegalovirus-associated TCR beta chains were confirmed in vitro to be specific for cytomegalovirus antigens. In a later genetic analysis, a missense DCLRE1C variant was associated with V-gene and J-gene trimming of TCR beta chains, and the association was replicated in an independent cohort. Assigning TCR associations to individual alleles was difficult when HLA alleles, especially DR and DQ, strongly co-occurred. In both the original and validation cohorts, the classifier was reported to diagnose cytomegalovirus status with high specificity and sensitivity. Roughly uniform sequencing depth across donors was assumed in presence/absence analyses, although this assumption may not hold. In an earlier analysis of fewer than 700 of the donors, most TCR beta V segments appeared in productive rearrangements about 87% or about 30% of the time, broadly matching IMGT annotations. This cohort had only TCR beta chains sequenced, and the lack of alpha or paired-chain data limited which features could be detected. According to the authors, the approach could potentially be generalized to other disease states and immunological phenotypes. Because some donors lacked HLA typing at each locus, the association tests relied only on the typed subset. A later genetic analysis reported fewer N-insertions in productive TCRs among donors in an Asian-associated ancestry cluster than the roughly 640-donor mean. A later analysis associated 16,951 TCR beta sequences with specific HLA alleles at a false discovery rate of 0.05. In a later analysis, TCR association rates were found to vary across HLA loci, with the most associated TCRs seen for DRB1 alleles and the fewest for HLA-C alleles. CMV serostatus was the only immune exposure information available for the cohort. In a later analysis, several top co-occurrence clusters were reported to appear linked to parvovirus B19, influenza, CMV and Epstein-Barr virus. The study gave a list of some 150 TCR beta chains associated with cytomegalovirus. Because the 87-base-pair reads could not distinguish some IMGT-functional V segments, including TRBV6-2 and TRBV6-3, those segments were excluded. Most TCR sequences were seen in very few donors, while some public TCRs were found in many individuals. A further reported finding was that TCR beta sequences accurately predicted the HLA-A and HLA-B alleles for most subjects in the first cohort.

The germline V and J ends show losses of 5 bases and 6 bases respectively, and no gene match explains 13 bases of the junction. Reading from cysteine to phenylalanine, the CDR3 counts 15 amino acids. Of all the DNA, just the CDR3 is kept, 45 bases in frame from base 1. The germline V gene sets CDR1 to MDHEN and CDR2 to SYDVKM. Notes on this clone: The antigen it recognizes is unknown. Base quality data are lacking; no much larger clone is found one base away.

In total, approximately 610 healthy bone marrow donors made up the cohort. At the time of sampling, every cohort member was nominally healthy, though immune exposures that went unrecorded were likely present. The donor tested CMV seronegative and was one of the 352 seronegative cohort members. Each donor provided a peripheral blood sample, and peripheral blood mononuclear cells were used for TCR beta sequencing. Genomic DNA extraction from the blood cell samples was performed with the Qiagen DNeasy Blood Extraction Kit. Library construction relied on the immunoSEQ multiplex PCR assay. For the multiplex PCR, a mixture combining 60 forward primers for TCR Vbeta segments and 13 reverse primers for TCR Jbeta segments was used. A multiplex PCR assay on genomic DNA amplified the CDR3 region of rearranged TCR beta genes. The amplified TCR beta libraries were sequenced on the Illumina HiSeq System as 87-base-pair reads. The paper's processing steps were these. A later analysis counted tens of millions of unique TCR beta chains across the 550 to 750 repertoires, and roughly 9.9 million of these chains were shared by at least two donors. To remove PCR and sequencing errors, raw reads were error-corrected and collapsed into unique sequences using a nearest-neighbor algorithm that merged closely related sequences. To assign V, D and J gene segments, CDR3 sequences were aligned to IMGT reference sequences. Each retained sequence needed at least a six-nucleotide match to both a V gene segment and a J gene segment. A rearrangement counted as productive if the CDR3 had no stop codons and remained in frame with V and J, and every other rearrangement counted as non-productive. Following IMGT convention, CDR3 was defined as the stretch from the second conserved V-encoded cysteine to the conserved J-encoded phenylalanine. In an earlier analysis of more than 550 of the donors, sequences lacking an unambiguous match to a single V gene segment were excluded. An earlier analysis of 587 of the donors classified V segments as functional when productive rearrangements were above 56.7% and as segregating when the standard deviation between donors was above 5%. A statistical classification framework was built to diagnose cytomegalovirus status from the catalog of TCR beta chain sequences. V and J gene assignment, in a later analysis, came from comparing TCR nucleotide sequences with IMGT/GENE-DB human TR gene sequences. A later analysis assigned CDR3 sequences and most-parsimonious VDJ recombination scenarios with the TCRdist pipeline. In a later analysis, each TCR beta chain was defined by its CDR3 amino acid sequence together with its V-gene family, and reads without a unique V-gene family were excluded. As a way to deal with suspected cross-contamination and a sequencing artifact, a later analysis dropped approximately 570 nucleotide sequences that were highly shared and had low generation probability. For each public chain, a later analysis derived a clonal expansion index from normalized ranks of inferred template counts within each repertoire. Generation probabilities in a later analysis came from a VDJ recombination model fitted to out-of-frame rearrangements, and those results were checked against IGoR. Hypergeometric tests were used in a later analysis to score TCR-TCR, TCR-HLA and TCR-CMV co-occurrence, with a repertoire-size bias correction applied to the TCR pairs. A later analysis estimated false discovery rates by permuting HLA or CMV assignments 20 times. A later analysis grouped co-occurring TCRs with DBSCAN, adding TCRdist sequence similarity when clustering within HLA-allele-positive subsets. Co-occurrence clustering excluded repertoires with fewer than 30,000 or more than 120,000 public chains, plus five with anomalous nucleotide sharing. This is the immuneACCESS table as TCRdb keeps it, with only in-frame sequences that have V and J called. A part of the clones is gone; compared with another copy, unresolved V genes explain less than half, and the rest is unexplained. The V and J calls and clone size were taken over from that table, and D and trimming were inferred from the DNA. Across this sample there are around 53,000 clones, with roughly 73% seen only once. Roughly 3% of the sample is taken by the ten largest.

This chain joins TRBV28 to TRBJ2-7, with 7 bases matching TRBD2. Sequencing was performed on PBMCs. The receptor comes from a man between 18 and 29 years old in good health and CMV-seronegative. In nucleotide form, the sequence is TGTGCCAGCAGTCCGCCTAGCGGTCTCCCAGCCGAGCAGTACTTC. Translated, it reads CASSPPSGLPAEQYF.